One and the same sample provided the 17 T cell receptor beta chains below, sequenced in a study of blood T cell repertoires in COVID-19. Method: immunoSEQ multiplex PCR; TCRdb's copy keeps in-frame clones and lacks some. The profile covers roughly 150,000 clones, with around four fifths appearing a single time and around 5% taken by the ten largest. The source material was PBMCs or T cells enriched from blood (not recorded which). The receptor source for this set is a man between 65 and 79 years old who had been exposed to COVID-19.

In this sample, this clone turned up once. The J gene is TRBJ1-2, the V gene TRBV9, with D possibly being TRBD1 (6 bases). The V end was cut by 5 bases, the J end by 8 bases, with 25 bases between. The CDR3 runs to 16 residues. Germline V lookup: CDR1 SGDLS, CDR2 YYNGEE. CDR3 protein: CASRASPAGAEGGYTF. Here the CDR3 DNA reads TGTGCCAGCAGGGCCTCCCCGGCAGGGGCGGAAGGGGGCTACACCTTC.

The DNA for the CDR3 is TGCAGCGGATTGGGGCAGAACTATAACTATGGCTACACCTTC. This codes for CSGLGQNYNYGYTF. The rearrangement uses TRBV29-1 and TRBJ1-2, with a possible D match to TRBD1 (5 bases). The ends were cut back, 7 bases at V and 1 base at J, with 16 bases in the middle. There are 14 residues in the CDR3. Germline V gives CDR1 SQVTM, CDR2 ANQGSEA.

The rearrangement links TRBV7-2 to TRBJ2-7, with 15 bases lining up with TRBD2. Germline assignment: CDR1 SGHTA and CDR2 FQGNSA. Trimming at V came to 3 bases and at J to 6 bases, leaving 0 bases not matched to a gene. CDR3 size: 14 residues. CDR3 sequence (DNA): TGTGCCAGCAGCTTGGGACTAGCGGGAGGCGAGCAGTACTTC. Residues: CASSLGLAGGEQYF.

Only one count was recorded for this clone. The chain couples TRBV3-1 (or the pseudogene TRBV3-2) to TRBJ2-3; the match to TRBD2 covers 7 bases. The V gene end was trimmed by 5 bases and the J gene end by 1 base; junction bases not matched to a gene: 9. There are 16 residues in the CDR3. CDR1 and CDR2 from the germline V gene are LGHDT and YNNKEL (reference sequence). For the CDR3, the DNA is TGTGCCAGCAGCTCCCAGCCGGGACTACGCACAGATACGCAGTATTTT. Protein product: CASSSQPGLRTDTQYF.

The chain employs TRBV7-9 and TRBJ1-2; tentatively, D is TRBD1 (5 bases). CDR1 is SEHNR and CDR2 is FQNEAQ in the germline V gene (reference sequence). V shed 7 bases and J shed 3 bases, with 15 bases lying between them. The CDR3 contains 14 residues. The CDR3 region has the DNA TGTGCCAGCATCCCGGACGGGGGTTACTATGGCTACACCTTC. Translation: CASIPDGGYYGYTF.

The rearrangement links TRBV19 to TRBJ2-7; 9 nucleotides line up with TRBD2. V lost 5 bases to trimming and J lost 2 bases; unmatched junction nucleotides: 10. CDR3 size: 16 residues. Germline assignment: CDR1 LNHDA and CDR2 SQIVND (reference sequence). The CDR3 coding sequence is TGTGCCAGTAGTCCCCGTAGCGGGAGCCTCACCTACGAGCAGTACTTC. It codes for CASSPRSGSLTYEQYF.

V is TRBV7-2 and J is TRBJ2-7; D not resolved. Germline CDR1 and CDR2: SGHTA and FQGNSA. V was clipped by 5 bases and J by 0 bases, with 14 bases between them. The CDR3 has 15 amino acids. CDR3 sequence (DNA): TGTGCCAGCAGCCAACCACCTCCGAGCTCCTACGAGCAGTACTTC. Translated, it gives CASSQPPPSSYEQYF.

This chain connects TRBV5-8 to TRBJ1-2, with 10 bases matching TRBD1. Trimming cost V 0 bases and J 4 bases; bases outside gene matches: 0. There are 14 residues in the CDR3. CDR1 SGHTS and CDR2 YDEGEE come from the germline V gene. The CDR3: CASSLGTGGYGYTF. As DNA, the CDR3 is TGTGCCAGCAGCTTGGGGACAGGGGGCTATGGCTACACCTTC.

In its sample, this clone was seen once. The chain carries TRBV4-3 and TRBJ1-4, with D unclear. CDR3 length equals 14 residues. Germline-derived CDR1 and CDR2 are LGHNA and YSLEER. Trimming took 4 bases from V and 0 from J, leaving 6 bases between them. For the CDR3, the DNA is TGCGCCAGCAGCCTAAGCACAACTAATGAAAAACTGTTTTTT. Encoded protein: CASSLSTTNEKLFF.

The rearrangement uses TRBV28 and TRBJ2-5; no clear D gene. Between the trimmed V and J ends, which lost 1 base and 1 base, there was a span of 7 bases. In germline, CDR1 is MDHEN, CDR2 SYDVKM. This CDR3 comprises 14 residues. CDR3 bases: TGTGCCAGCAGTTTATCTGGCCTCCAAGAGACCCAGTACTTC. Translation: CASSLSGLQETQYF. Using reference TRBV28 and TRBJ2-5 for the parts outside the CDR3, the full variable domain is DVKVTQSSRYLVKRTGEKVFLECVQDMDHENMFWYRQDPGLGLRLIYFSYDVKMKEKGDIPEGYSVSREKKERFSLILESASTNQTSMYLCASSLSGLQETQYFGPGTRLLVL.

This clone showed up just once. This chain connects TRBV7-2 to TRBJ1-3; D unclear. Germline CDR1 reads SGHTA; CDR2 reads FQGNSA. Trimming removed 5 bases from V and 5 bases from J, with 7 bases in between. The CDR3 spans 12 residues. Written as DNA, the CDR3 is TGTGCCAGCAGCCTAACCCGAAACACCATATATTTT. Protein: CASSLTRNTIYF.

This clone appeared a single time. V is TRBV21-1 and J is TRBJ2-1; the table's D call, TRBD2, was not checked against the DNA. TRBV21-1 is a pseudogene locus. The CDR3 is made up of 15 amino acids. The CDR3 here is CASSSGGGRAEEQFF. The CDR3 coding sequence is TGTGCCAGCAGTAGCGGCGGAGGGAGGGCGGAGGAGCAGTTCTTC.

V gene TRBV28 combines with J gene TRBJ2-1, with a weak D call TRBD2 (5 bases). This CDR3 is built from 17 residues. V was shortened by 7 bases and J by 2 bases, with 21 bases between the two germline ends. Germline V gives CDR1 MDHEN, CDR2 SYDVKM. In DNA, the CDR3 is TGTGCCAGCATCCCCCCTAGAGGGAGTAGCGCCTACAATGAGCAGTTCTTC. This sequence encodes CASIPPRGSSAYNEQFF.

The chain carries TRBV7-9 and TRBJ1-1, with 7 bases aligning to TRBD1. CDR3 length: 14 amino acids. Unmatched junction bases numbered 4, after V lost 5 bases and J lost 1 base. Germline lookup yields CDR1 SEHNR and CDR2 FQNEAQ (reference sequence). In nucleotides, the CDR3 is TGTGCCAGCAGCACCAGGACAGGGAACACTGAAGCTTTCTTT. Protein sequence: CASSTRTGNTEAFF.

This CDR3 is CASSYVDQPQHF. For the CDR3, the DNA is TGTGCCAGCAGTTACGTCGATCAGCCCCAGCATTTT. The J gene is TRBJ1-5, the V gene TRBV6-5, with D unresolved. Trimming stripped 2 bases from V and 5 bases from J, with 4 bases between. Per germline, CDR1 MNHEY and CDR2 SVGAGI. There are 12 residues in the CDR3.

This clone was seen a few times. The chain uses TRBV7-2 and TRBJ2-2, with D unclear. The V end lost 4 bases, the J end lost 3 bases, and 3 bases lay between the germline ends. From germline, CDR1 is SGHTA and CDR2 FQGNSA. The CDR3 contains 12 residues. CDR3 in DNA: TGTGCCAGCAGCTACTACACCGGGGAGCTGTTTTTT. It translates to CASSYYTGELFF.

Here the CDR3 DNA reads TGTGCCAGCAGCCATCCTTTACCAGACAGGGCACACAACGTCCTGACTTTC. Translating it yields CASSHPLPDRAHNVLTF. The chain combines TRBV14 with TRBJ2-6, with 7 bases lining up with TRBD1. V was pared by 3 bases and J by 9 bases, with 14 bases of the junction left unmatched. CDR1 and CDR2 (germline): SGHDN, FVKESK. This CDR3 has 17 amino acids. The whole variable domain, remainder taken from reference TRBV14 and TRBJ2-6, is EAGVTQFPSHSVIEKGQTVTLRCDPISGHDNLYWYRRVMGKEIKFLLHFVKESKQDESGMPNNRFLAERTGGTYSTLKVQPAELEDSGVYFCASSHPLPDRAHNVLTFGAGSRLTVL.